The 7 T cell receptor beta chains in this list originate from one sample, sequenced in a study of PD-1 blockade in classical Hodgkin lymphoma. Relapse after autologous stem cell transplantation occurred in every patient, and brentuximab vedotin exposure varied. TCRdb's copy holds only in-frame clones and misses some; the assay was immunoSEQ multiplex PCR. The table lists some 50,000 clones, approximately 70% of them singletons. The source material was peripheral blood mononuclear cells (PBMCs), sampled at baseline. These receptors all come from a human donor with classical Hodgkin lymphoma.

The V call is TRBV5-1, the J call TRBJ2-5, with 9 bases fitting TRBD2. The CDR3 is 15 residues long. V was pared by 3 bases and J by 3 bases, with 6 bases of the junction left unmatched. Germline CDR1 reads SGHRS; CDR2 reads YFSETQ. CDR3 region: CASSSSGKPEETQYF. CDR3 DNA: TGCGCCAGCAGCTCTAGCGGGAAACCGGAAGAGACCCAGTACTTC.

The chain has TRBV6-5 and TRBJ2-7, with D possibly TRBD1 on 5 matching bases. Germline CDR1 reads MNHEY; CDR2 reads SVGAGI. The CDR3 runs to 14 residues. Trimming cost V 6 bases and J 2 bases, with 14 bases left between them. The CDR3 here is CASSRVDSTYEQYF. In DNA form, the CDR3 reads TGTGCCAGCAGCCGCGTTGACAGTACCTACGAGCAGTACTTC.

The chain recombines TRBV28 with TRBJ2-7; 8 nucleotides agree with TRBD2. There are 14 residues in the CDR3. The ends lost 6 bases at V and 6 bases at J; junction bases unmatched: 10. CDR1 and CDR2 (germline): MDHEN, SYDVKM. CDR3 amino acids: CASSPPGGAGEQYF. In nucleotides, the CDR3 is TGTGCCAGCAGCCCCCCGGGGGGGGCCGGCGAGCAGTACTTC.

This clone was counted a few times. V usage is TRBV7-3 and J usage is TRBJ1-2; 8 bases agree with TRBD1. With V trimmed by 3 bases and J by 6 bases, 6 bases remained unmatched. CDR1 SGHTA and CDR2 FQGTGA come from the germline V gene. This CDR3 contains 14 residues. This CDR3 reads CASSLTGAKDGYTF. The CDR3 nucleotides are TGTGCCAGCAGCTTGACAGGGGCCAAGGATGGCTACACCTTC.

This clone was observed once. The J gene is TRBJ2-1, the V gene TRBV30; D is tentatively TRBD1 or TRBD2 (5 bases each). The CDR3 runs to 13 residues. V gave up 0 bases and J gave up 9 bases, with 12 bases separating them. The germline V gene encodes CDR1 GTSNPN and CDR2 SVGIG (reference sequence). CDR3 protein: CAWSVHGAAEQFF. In DNA, the CDR3 is TGTGCCTGGAGTGTACACGGGGCGGCTGAGCAGTTCTTC.

The chain recombines TRBV4-1 with TRBJ1-2; D perhaps matches TRBD1 (5 bases). CDR1 and CDR2 (germline): MGHRA, YSYEKL. Trimming stripped 0 bases from V and 4 bases from J, with 12 bases between. The CDR3 totals 15 residues. DNA of the CDR3: TGCGCCAGCAGCCAAGATAAGGGGCTTGGCTATGGCTACACCTTC. It encodes CASSQDKGLGYGYTF.

V and J are TRBV11-3 and TRBJ1-1; TRBD1 agrees at 8 bases. The V gene end was trimmed by 5 bases and the J gene end by 5 bases; junction bases not matched to a gene: 4. This CDR3 comprises 13 residues. Germline V gene lookup returns CDR1 SGHNT and CDR2 YENEEA. CDR3 DNA sequence: TGTGCCAGCAGCCCGGGACAGGATACTGAAGCTTTCTTT. Protein: CASSPGQDTEAFF.